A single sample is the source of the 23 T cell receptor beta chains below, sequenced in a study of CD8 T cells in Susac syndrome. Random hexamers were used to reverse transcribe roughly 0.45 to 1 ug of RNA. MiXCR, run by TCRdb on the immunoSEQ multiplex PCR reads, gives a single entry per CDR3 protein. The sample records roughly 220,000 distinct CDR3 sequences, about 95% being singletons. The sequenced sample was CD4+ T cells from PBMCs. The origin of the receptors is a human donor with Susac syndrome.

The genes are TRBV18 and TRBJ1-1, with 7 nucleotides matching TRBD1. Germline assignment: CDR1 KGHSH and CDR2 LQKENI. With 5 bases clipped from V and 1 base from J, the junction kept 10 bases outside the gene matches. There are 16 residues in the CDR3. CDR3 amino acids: CASSARLGTANTEAFF. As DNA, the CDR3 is TGTGCCAGCTCAGCGCGATTAGGGACAGCGAACACTGAAGCTTTCTTT.

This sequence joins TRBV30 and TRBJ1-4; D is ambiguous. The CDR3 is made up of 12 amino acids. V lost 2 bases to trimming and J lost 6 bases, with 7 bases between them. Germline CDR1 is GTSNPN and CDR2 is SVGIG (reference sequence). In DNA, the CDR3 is TGTGCCTGGAGTTCACCCTATGAAAAACTGTTTTTT. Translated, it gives CAWSSPYEKLFF.

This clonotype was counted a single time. CDR3 residues: CSADSGGSQETQYF. The DNA for the CDR3 is TGCAGTGCTGATAGCGGGGGATCTCAAGAGACCCAGTACTTC. This chain connects TRBV20-1 to TRBJ2-5, with 9 bases that match TRBD2. The CDR3 consists of 14 residues. The trim removed 5 bases at V and 2 bases at J, leaving 6 bases unmatched. Germline V gene sequence: CDR1 DFQATT, CDR2 SNEGSKA (reference sequence).

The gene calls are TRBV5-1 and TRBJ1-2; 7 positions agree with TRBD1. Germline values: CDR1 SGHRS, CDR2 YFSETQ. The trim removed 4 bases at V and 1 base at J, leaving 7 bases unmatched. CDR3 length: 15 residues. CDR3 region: CASSDGTANNYGYTF. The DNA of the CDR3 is TGCGCCAGCAGCGACGGGACAGCTAATAACTATGGCTACACCTTC.

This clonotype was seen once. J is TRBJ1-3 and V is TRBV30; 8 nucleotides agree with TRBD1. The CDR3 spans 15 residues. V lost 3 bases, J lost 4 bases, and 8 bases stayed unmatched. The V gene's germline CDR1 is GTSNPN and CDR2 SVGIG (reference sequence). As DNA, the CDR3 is TGTGCCTGGAGATTCCTCAGGGGGCTAGGAAACACCATATATTTT. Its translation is CAWRFLRGLGNTIYF.

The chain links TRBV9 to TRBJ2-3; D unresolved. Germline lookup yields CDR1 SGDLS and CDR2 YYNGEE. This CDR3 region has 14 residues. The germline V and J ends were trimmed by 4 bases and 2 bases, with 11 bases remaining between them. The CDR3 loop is CASSPRHTTDTQYF. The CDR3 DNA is TGTGCCAGCAGCCCCCGTCATACCACAGATACGCAGTATTTT. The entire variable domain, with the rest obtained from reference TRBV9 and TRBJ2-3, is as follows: DSGVTQTPKHLITATGQRVTLRCSPRSGDLSVYWYQQSLDQGLQFLIQYYNGEERAKGNILERFSAQQFPDLHSELNLSSLELGDSALYFCASSPRHTTDTQYFGPGTRLTVL.

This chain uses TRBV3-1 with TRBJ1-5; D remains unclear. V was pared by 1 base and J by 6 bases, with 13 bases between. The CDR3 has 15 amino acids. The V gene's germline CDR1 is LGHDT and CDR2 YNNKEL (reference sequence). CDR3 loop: CASSQASGEGQPQHF. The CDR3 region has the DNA TGTGCCAGCAGCCAAGCTTCCGGGGAGGGTCAGCCCCAGCATTTT.

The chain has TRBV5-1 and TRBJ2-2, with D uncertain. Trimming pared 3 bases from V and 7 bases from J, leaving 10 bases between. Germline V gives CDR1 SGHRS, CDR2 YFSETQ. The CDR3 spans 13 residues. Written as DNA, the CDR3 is TGCGCCAGCAGCTGGAGTGGGGACGGGGAGCTGTTTTTT. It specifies CASSWSGDGELFF.

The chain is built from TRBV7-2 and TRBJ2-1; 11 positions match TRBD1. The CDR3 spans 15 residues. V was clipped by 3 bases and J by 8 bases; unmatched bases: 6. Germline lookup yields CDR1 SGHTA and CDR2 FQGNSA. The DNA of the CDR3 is TGTGCCAGCAGCTTTGGGACAGGGGGAGCGGATGAGCAGTTCTTC. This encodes CASSFGTGGADEQFF.

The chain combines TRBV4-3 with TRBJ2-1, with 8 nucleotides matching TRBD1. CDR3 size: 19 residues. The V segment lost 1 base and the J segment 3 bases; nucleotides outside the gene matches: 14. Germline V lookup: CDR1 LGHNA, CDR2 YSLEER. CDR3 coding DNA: TGCGCCAGCAGCCAAGGCTCGCAGGGGGCAGTTGCGGACTACAATGAGCAGTTCTTC. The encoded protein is CASSQGSQGAVADYNEQFF.

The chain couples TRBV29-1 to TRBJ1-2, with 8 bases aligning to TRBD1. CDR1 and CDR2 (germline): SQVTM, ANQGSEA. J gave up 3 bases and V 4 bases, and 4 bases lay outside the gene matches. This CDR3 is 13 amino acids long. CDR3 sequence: CSVGEGQDYGYTF. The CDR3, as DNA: TGCAGCGTTGGAGAGGGACAGGACTATGGCTACACCTTC.

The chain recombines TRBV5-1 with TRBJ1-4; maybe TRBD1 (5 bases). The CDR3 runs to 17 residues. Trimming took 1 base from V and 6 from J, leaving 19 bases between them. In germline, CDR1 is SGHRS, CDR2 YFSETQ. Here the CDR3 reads CASSLTPLGDWDEKLFF. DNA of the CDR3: TGCGCCAGCAGCTTGACCCCCTTGGGGGATTGGGATGAAAAACTGTTTTTT. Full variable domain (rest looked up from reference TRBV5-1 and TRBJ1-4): KAGVTQTPRYLIKTRGQQVTLSCSPISGHRSVSWYQQTPGQGLQFLFEYFSETQRNKGNFPGRFSGRQFSNSRSEMNVSTLELGDSALYLCASSLTPLGDWDEKLFFGSGTQLSVL.

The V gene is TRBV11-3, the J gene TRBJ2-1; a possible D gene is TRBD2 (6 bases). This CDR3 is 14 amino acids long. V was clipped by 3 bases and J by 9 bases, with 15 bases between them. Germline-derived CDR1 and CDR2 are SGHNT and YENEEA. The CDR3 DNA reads TGTGCCAGCAGCTTGGGGGGAGTTGATAGTGAGCAGTTCTTC. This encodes CASSLGGVDSEQFF.

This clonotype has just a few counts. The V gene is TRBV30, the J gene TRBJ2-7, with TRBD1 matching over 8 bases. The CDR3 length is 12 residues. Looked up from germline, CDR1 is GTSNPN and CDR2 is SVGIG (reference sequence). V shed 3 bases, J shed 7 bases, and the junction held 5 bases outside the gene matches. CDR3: CAWRRTGFEQYF. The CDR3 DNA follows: TGTGCCTGGAGACGGACAGGGTTTGAGCAGTACTTC.

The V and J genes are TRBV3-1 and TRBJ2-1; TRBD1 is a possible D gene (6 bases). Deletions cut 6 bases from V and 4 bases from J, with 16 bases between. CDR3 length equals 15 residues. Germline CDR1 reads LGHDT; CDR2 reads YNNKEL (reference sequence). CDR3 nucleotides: TGTGCCAGCAGGGCTTCAGGGGCAGGGTACAATGAGCAGTTCTTC. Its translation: CASRASGAGYNEQFF.

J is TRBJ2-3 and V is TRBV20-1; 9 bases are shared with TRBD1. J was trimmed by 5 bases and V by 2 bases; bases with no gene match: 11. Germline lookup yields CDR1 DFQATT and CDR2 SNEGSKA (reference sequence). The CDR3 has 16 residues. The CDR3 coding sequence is TGCAGTGCTAGAAGAGGGCGGGACAGGGCCAGAGATACGCAGTATTTT. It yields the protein CSARRGRDRARDTQYF.

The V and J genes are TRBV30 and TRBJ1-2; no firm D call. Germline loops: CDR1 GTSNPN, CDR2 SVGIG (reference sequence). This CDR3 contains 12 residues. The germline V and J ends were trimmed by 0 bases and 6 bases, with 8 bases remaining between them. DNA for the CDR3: TGTGCCTGGAGTGTCAGTCGACATGGCTACACCTTC. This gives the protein CAWSVSRHGYTF.

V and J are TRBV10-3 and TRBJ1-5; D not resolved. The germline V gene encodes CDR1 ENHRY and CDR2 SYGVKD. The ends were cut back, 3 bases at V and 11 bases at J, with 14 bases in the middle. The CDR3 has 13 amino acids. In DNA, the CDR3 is TGTGCCATCAGTGACGGCACGGGTAGGGCCCAGCATTTT. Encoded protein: CAISDGTGRAQHF.

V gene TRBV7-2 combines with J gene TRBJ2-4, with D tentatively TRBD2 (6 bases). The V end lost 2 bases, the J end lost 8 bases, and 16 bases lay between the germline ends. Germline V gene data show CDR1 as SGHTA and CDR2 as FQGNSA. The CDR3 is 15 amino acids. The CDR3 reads CASSLYEGEADIQYF. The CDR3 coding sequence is TGTGCCAGCAGCTTATACGAAGGGGAGGCGGACATTCAGTACTTC.

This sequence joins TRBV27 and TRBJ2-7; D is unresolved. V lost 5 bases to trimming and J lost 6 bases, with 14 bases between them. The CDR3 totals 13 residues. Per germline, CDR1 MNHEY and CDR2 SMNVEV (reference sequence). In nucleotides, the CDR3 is TGTGCCAGCAGTCAAACATGGTCGGGCGAGCAGTACTTC. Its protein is CASSQTWSGEQYF.

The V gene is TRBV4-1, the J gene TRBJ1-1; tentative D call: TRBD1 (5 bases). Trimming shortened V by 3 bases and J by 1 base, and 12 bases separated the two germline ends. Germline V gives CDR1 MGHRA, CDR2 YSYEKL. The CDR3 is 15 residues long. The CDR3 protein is CASSQALRENTEAFF. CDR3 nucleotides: TGCGCCAGCAGCCAGGCCCTCAGGGAGAACACTGAAGCTTTCTTT.

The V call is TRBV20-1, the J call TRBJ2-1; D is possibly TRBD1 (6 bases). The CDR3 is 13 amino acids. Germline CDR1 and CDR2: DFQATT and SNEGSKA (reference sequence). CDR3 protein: CSATGFIYNEQFF. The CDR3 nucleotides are TGCAGCGCCACAGGGTTCATTTACAATGAGCAGTTCTTC.

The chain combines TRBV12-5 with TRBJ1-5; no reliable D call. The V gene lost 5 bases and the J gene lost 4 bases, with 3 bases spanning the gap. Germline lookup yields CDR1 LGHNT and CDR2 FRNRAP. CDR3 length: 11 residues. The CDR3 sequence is CASGTNQPQHF. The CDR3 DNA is TGTGCTAGTGGTACGAATCAGCCCCAGCATTTT. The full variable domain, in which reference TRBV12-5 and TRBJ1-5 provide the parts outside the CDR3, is DARVTQTPRHKVTEMGQEVTMRCQPILGHNTVFWYRQTMMQGLELLAYFRNRAPLDDSGMPKDRFSAEMPDATLATLKIQPSEPRDSAVYFCASGTNQPQHFGDGTRLSIL.